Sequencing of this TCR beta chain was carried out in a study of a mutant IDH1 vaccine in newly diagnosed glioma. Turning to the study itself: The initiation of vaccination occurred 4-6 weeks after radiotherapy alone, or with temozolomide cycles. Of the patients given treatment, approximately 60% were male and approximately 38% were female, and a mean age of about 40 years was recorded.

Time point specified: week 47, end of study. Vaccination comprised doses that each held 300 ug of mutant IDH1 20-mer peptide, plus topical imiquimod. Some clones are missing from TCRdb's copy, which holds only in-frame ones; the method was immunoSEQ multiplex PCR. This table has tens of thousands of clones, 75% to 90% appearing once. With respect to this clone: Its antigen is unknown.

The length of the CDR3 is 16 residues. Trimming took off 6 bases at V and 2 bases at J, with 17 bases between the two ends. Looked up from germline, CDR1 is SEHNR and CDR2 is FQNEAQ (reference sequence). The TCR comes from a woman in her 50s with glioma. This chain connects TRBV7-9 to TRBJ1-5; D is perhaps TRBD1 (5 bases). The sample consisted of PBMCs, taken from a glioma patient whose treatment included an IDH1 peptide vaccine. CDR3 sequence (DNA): TGTGCCAGCAGTCTATCCCAGGGATCTGGCAATCAGCCCCAGCATTTT. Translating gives CASSLSQGSGNQPQHF. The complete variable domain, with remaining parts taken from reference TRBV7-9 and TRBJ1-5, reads DTGVSQNPRHKITKRGQNVTFRCDPISEHNRLYWYRQTLGQGPEFLTYFQNEAQLEKSRLLSDRFSAERPKGSFSTLEIQRTEQGDSAMYLCASSLSQGSGNQPQHFGDGTRLSIL.